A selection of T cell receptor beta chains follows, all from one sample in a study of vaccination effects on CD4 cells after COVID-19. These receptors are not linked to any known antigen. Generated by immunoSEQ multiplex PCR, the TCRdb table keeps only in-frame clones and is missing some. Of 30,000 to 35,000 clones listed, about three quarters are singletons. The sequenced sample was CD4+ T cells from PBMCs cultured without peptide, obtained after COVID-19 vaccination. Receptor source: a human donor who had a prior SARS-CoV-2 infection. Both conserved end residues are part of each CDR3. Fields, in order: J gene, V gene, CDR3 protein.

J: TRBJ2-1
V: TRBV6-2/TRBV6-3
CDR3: CASSYFSVSSYNEQFF

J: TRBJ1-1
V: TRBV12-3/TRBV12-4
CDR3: CASSLVFGTEAFF

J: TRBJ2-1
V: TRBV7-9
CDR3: CASSRQGIYWTPSYNEQFF

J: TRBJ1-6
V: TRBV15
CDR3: CATSRDIQDNNSPLHF

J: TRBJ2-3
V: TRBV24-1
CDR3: CATSIEATDTQYF

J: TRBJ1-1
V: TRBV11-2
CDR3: CASSLDGANTEAFF

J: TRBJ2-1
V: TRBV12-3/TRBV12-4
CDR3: CASSPTLPNEQFF

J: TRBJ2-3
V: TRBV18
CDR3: CASSPGWTDTQYF

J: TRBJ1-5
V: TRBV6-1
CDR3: CASSERFGNQPQHF

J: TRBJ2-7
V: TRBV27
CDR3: CASSQQLGTYEQYF

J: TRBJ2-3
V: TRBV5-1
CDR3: CASSLEGSTDTQYF

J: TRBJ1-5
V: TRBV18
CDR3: CASSPVGAIGNQPQHF